The 21 T cell receptor beta chains presented below share a single source sample, sequenced in a study of identical twins. TCRdb ran MiXCR on the 5' RACE reads and lists one entry per CDR3 protein. The table shows some 630,000 distinct CDR3 sequences, with under 8.5% occurring only once. These same records also appear under a second study, on yellow fever vaccine responses in identical twins.

The source material was PBMCs. The receptors shown here come from a young woman in good health.

This clonotype came up a few times. This sequence joins TRBV20-1 and TRBJ2-1; no clear D. V lost 1 base and J lost 7, with 14 bases in between. The CDR3 loop spans 14 amino acids. The V gene's germline CDR1 is DFQATT and CDR2 SNEGSKA (reference sequence). Here the CDR3 DNA reads TGCAGTGCTAGAGGATTGACTCCTTTAAATGAGCAGTTCTTC. It is translated as CSARGLTPLNEQFF.

The chain carries TRBV27 and TRBJ1-6; no firm D call. CDR3 length equals 12 residues. Per the germline V gene, CDR1 is MNHEY and CDR2 is SMNVEV (reference sequence). Trimming stripped 8 bases from V and 9 bases from J, with 11 bases between. The chain's CDR3 is CASARLSSPLHF. The CDR3 DNA reads TGTGCCAGCGCCCGACTGAGTTCACCCCTCCACTTT.

In its sample, this clonotype was seen many times. The genes are TRBV12-3 or TRBV12-4 and TRBJ1-2, with 7 bases that match TRBD1. J lost 4 bases, V lost 5 bases, and 4 bases had no gene match. This CDR3 region has 13 residues. The chain's CDR3 is CASSATGFYGYTF. The CDR3 DNA follows: TGTGCCAGCAGTGCGACAGGGTTCTATGGCTACACCTTC.

This clonotype has at least ten counts. The chain joins TRBV6-1 to TRBJ1-2; TRBD1 matches at 7 bases. Germline CDR1 reads MNHNS; CDR2 reads SASEGT. The CDR3 is 14 residues long. The V segment lost 5 bases and the J segment 7 bases; nucleotides outside the gene matches: 10. The CDR3 region is CASSRQGVGIGYTF. CDR3 DNA: TGTGCCAGCAGTCGCCAGGGGGTGGGTATTGGCTACACCTTC.

This clonotype was counted many times. The J gene is TRBJ1-2, the V gene TRBV6-5; D uncertain. Germline lookup yields CDR1 MNHEY and CDR2 SVGAGI. V was shortened by 6 bases and J by 8 bases, with 10 bases between the two germline ends. CDR3 length equals 11 residues. The CDR3, as DNA: TGTGCCAGCAGGCGGGAAGGAGGCTACACCTTC. Residues: CASRREGGYTF.

A few counts support this clonotype. The rearrangement links TRBV12-3 or TRBV12-4 to TRBJ1-4, with D uncertain. The CDR3 loop spans 14 amino acids. Trimming stripped 4 bases from V and 7 bases from J, with 13 bases between. The DNA of the CDR3 is TGTGCCAGCAGTTGGGGTGGCGGCGGTGAAAAACTGTTTTTT. This gives the protein CASSWGGGGEKLFF.

The chain couples TRBV3-1 to TRBJ2-1; D possibly corresponds to TRBD2 (6 bases). V lost 4 bases, J lost 9 bases, and 22 bases lay in between. Germline lookup yields CDR1 LGHDT and CDR2 YNNKEL (reference sequence). The CDR3 runs to 16 residues. The CDR3 here is CASSPGLTLSETEQFF. The CDR3 DNA sequence: TGTGCCAGCAGCCCGGGACTCACCTTATCAGAAACTGAGCAGTTCTTC.

This clonotype came up many times. The chain links TRBV7-2 to TRBJ2-3; D is uncertain. Trimming pared 4 bases from V and 1 base from J, leaving 15 bases between. The length of the CDR3 is 16 residues. The germline V gene encodes CDR1 SGHTA and CDR2 FQGNSA. The CDR3 coding sequence is TGTGCCAGCAGCTCCCGGGCCAAAACGGGCACAGATACGCAGTATTTT. Translation: CASSSRAKTGTDTQYF.

This clonotype was observed a few times. The chain uses TRBV18 and TRBJ2-2; D may correspond to TRBD1 or TRBD2 (5 bases each). The length of the CDR3 is 17 residues. Per germline, CDR1 KGHSH and CDR2 LQKENI. V was shortened by 3 bases and J by 3 bases, with 17 bases between the two germline ends. CDR3 coding DNA: TGTGCCAGCTCACCCCCGAGGGCCAGGGCAGACACCGGGGAGCTGTTTTTT. Protein: CASSPPRARADTGELFF.

This chain connects TRBV4-2 to TRBJ2-5; the match to TRBD2 covers 8 bases. Trimming took 1 base from V and 2 from J; bases not matched to a gene: 3. The CDR3 covers 15 residues. Germline V gene lookup returns CDR1 LGHNA and CDR2 YNFKEQ. The CDR3 DNA sequence: TGTGCCAGCAGCCAAGTAACTAGCGGACAAGAGACCCAGTACTTC. It translates to CASSQVTSGQETQYF.

This clonotype was seen a handful of times. The chain employs TRBV20-1 and TRBJ2-1, with D unresolved. The CDR3 totals 16 residues. The V and J ends lost 6 bases and 2 bases respectively, with 20 bases between them. Germline lookup yields CDR1 DFQATT and CDR2 SNEGSKA (reference sequence). DNA of the CDR3: TGCAGTGCCACTGGTGGAACCCTCCCCACCTACAATGAGCAGTTCTTC. Its translation: CSATGGTLPTYNEQFF.

V is TRBV25-1 and J is TRBJ2-1, with 11 bases lining up with TRBD2. The CDR3 extends over 17 amino acids. Per the germline V gene, CDR1 is MGHDK and CDR2 is SYGVNS. V shed 2 bases and J 0 bases; nucleotides not matched to a gene: 3. The CDR3 spells CASSETSGSDSYNEQFF. As DNA, the CDR3 is TGTGCCAGCAGTGAAACTAGCGGGAGCGACTCCTACAATGAGCAGTTCTTC.

V gene TRBV12-5 combines with J gene TRBJ2-7, with D hard to call. The CDR3 spans 15 residues. CDR1 is LGHNT and CDR2 is FRNRAP in the germline V gene. V was shortened by 6 bases and J by 3 bases, with 18 bases between the two germline ends. CDR3 region: CASGRSGGMNYEQYF. As DNA, the CDR3 is TGTGCTAGTGGGCGGTCGGGTGGGATGAACTACGAGCAGTACTTC.

In this sample, this clonotype turned up many times. The genes are TRBV5-1 and TRBJ1-1, with unresolved D. This CDR3 is built from 15 residues. Germline lookup yields CDR1 SGHRS and CDR2 YFSETQ. Between the trimmed V and J ends, which lost 1 base and 4 bases, there was a span of 14 bases. This chain's CDR3 is CASSLLREPGTEAFF. For the CDR3, the DNA is TGCGCCAGCAGCTTGCTTCGGGAACCGGGCACTGAAGCTTTCTTT.

This clonotype has only a few counts. The rearrangement links TRBV24-1 to TRBJ2-2; the D gene is possibly TRBD2 (5 bases). Trimming stripped 9 bases from V and 1 base from J, with 11 bases between. CDR1 and CDR2 (germline): KGHDR, SFDVKD. The CDR3 spans 14 residues. For the CDR3, the DNA is TGTGCCACCCAACGGGAAATGAACACCGGGGAGCTGTTTTTT. Amino acid sequence: CATQREMNTGELFF.

The rearrangement links TRBV4-1 to TRBJ1-3, with D possibly matching TRBD1 (5 bases). CDR1 is MGHRA, CDR2 YSYEKL, per germline. There are 18 residues in the CDR3. V dropped 4 bases and J dropped 4 bases, with 23 bases sitting between them. The CDR3 DNA reads as TGCGCCAGCAGCCCCATAGGCGGGGCCTCGGTGGGGGGAAACACCATATATTTT. Its protein product is CASSPIGGASVGGNTIYF.

The chain employs TRBV24-1 and TRBJ2-2; 7 positions agree with TRBD2. This CDR3 is 14 amino acids long. Trimming took 7 bases from V and 1 from J; bases not matched to a gene: 2. Germline V gene data show CDR1 as KGHDR and CDR2 as SFDVKD. The CDR3 spells CATSTSENTGELFF. CDR3 sequence (DNA): TGTGCCACCAGCACTAGCGAGAACACCGGGGAGCTGTTTTTT.

Notes on this clonotype: The junction shows a germline mismatch at one end, possibly a read error. The CDR3 region has the DNA TGTACCAGCAGTTCATACCAGGGGGCGAACAATGAGCAGTTCTTC. Protein sequence: CTSSSYQGANNEQFF. The V call is TRBV27, the J call TRBJ2-1; TRBD1 agrees at 8 bases. The CDR3 sequence is 15 residues long. Germline V gene lookup returns CDR1 MNHEY and CDR2 SMNVEV (reference sequence).

This clonotype was recorded a few times. The rearrangement links TRBV4-1 to TRBJ2-7; 7 nucleotides agree with TRBD2. Trimming at V came to 4 bases and at J to 0 bases, leaving 12 bases not matched to a gene. The CDR3 sequence is 17 residues long. Germline loops: CDR1 MGHRA, CDR2 YSYEKL. CDR3 region: CASSRTAGGRTSYEQYF. The CDR3 DNA reads as TGCGCCAGCAGCCGAACAGCTGGCGGGAGAACCTCCTACGAGCAGTACTTC.

This clonotype has just a few counts. This chain links TRBV12-3 or TRBV12-4 with TRBJ2-5; 10 positions agree with TRBD2. Unmatched junction bases numbered 9, after V lost 6 bases and J lost 8 bases. The CDR3 is 14 residues long. The CDR3 DNA is TGTGCCAGCAGACTAGCGGGGACCCCTTTTACCCAGTACTTC. Encoded protein: CASRLAGTPFTQYF.

This clonotype has a count of ten or more. This chain links TRBV12-3 or TRBV12-4 with TRBJ2-5; the D call may be TRBD1 or TRBD2 (5 bases each). This CDR3 region has 13 residues. The V gene lost 5 bases and the J gene lost 5 bases, with 12 bases spanning the gap. The CDR3: CASSGGLEETQYF. The CDR3 DNA is TGTGCCAGCAGTGGGGGATTGGAGGAGACCCAGTACTTC.